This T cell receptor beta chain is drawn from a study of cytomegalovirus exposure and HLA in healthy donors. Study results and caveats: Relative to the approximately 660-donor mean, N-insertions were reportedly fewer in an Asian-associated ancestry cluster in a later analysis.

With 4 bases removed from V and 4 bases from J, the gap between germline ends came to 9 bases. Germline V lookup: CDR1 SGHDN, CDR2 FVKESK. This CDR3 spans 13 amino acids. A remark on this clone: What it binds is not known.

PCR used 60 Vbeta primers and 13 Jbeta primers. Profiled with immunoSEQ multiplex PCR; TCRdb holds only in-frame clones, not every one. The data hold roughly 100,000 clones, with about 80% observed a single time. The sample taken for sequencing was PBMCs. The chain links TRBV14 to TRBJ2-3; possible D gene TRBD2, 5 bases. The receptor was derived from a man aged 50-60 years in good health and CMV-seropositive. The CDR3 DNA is TGTGCCAGCAGCCCCTTGGGAGCAGATACGCAGTATTTT. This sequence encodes CASSPLGADTQYF.